Shown below are 25 T cell receptor beta chains from a single sample sequenced in a study of T cell responses to AZD1222 COVID-19 vaccine. Using immunoSEQ multiplex PCR, the repertoire was profiled, and TCRdb retains in-frame clones only, with some absent. The table lists some 190,000 clones, around 90% of them singletons, with around 1.9% in the top ten. The source was peripheral blood, collected 28 days after the second AZD1222 dose. The source is an adult who received the AZD1222 COVID-19 vaccine.

The rearrangement uses TRBV15 and TRBJ1-1, with D possibly being TRBD1 (6 bases). Per the germline V gene, CDR1 is LNHNV and CDR2 is YYDKDF (reference sequence). The CDR3 is made up of 17 amino acids. Trimming removed 2 bases at V and 7 bases at J, with 23 bases between. CDR3 amino acids: CATSRPHLLTGLGEAFF. The CDR3 DNA is TGTGCCACCAGCAGACCCCACCTCTTAACAGGGCTAGGTGAAGCTTTCTTT.

V and J are TRBV13 and TRBJ2-7; 7 nucleotides line up with TRBD2. Germline V gene lookup returns CDR1 PRHDT and CDR2 FYEKMQ (reference sequence). This CDR3 is built from 16 residues. Trimming at V came to 4 bases and at J to 3 bases, leaving 12 bases not matched to a gene. The CDR3 coding sequence is TGTGCCAGCAGCTCCACGGGGGGAGGGAGAGTCTACGAGCAGTACTTC. Encoded protein: CASSSTGGGRVYEQYF.

The chain links TRBV28 to TRBJ1-2; no definite D call. Germline-derived CDR1 and CDR2 are MDHEN and SYDVKM. Between the trimmed V and J ends, which lost 2 bases and 3 bases, there was a span of 10 bases. The CDR3 is 14 residues long. The CDR3 DNA reads as TGTGCCAGCAGTTTAGGGGTTGACTACTATGGCTACACCTTC. This encodes CASSLGVDYYGYTF.

This chain joins TRBV11-2 and TRBJ2-5; 10 nucleotides agree with TRBD2. Unmatched junction bases numbered 4, after V lost 1 base and J lost 2 bases. Germline values: CDR1 SGHAT, CDR2 FQNNGV. The CDR3 is 16 residues long. CDR3 residues: CASSLALAGSQETQYF. The CDR3 DNA sequence: TGTGCCAGCAGCTTAGCACTAGCGGGAAGTCAAGAGACCCAGTACTTC.

The chain couples TRBV10-2 to TRBJ2-5; D unresolved. V was clipped by 4 bases and J by 4 bases, with 10 bases between them. The CDR3 length is 13 residues. CDR1 is WSHSY and CDR2 is SAAADI in the germline V gene. This CDR3 is CASSVHVSETQYF. Here the CDR3 DNA reads TGCGCCAGCAGTGTTCATGTTTCAGAGACCCAGTACTTC.

The chain uses TRBV7-8 and TRBJ2-5; D ambiguous. Germline loops: CDR1 SGHVS, CDR2 FQNEAQ. V was trimmed by 1 base and J by 4 bases, leaving 10 bases between them. This CDR3 is built from 14 residues. CDR3 DNA sequence: TGTGCCAGCAGCTTAGTGATGGGCGCAGAGACCCAGTACTTC. Its protein product is CASSLVMGAETQYF.

The chain combines TRBV3-1 (or the pseudogene TRBV3-2) with TRBJ1-5; the match to TRBD1 covers 9 bases. There are 21 residues in the CDR3. J lost 4 bases, V lost 4 bases, and 23 bases had no gene match. Germline lookup yields CDR1 LGHDT and CDR2 YNNKEL (reference sequence). CDR3 DNA: TGTGCCAGCAGCCTGAGCCCGCGATCGGAGGACAGGGGTTTGTGTAATCAGCCCCAGCATTTT. Its protein is CASSLSPRSEDRGLCNQPQHF.

The CDR3 DNA sequence: TGCGCCAGCAGCCAAATAGTAGCGCTCAGCTCCTACGAGCAGTACTTC. Its protein is CASSQIVALSSYEQYF. The chain has TRBV4-1 and TRBJ2-7, with D tentatively TRBD2 (5 bases). This CDR3 has 16 amino acids. V lost 2 bases and J lost 0, with 14 bases in between. Germline CDR1 reads MGHRA; CDR2 reads YSYEKL.

The chain carries TRBV4-1 and TRBJ2-1; 9 bases line up with TRBD1. The length of the CDR3 is 17 residues. Germline V gives CDR1 MGHRA, CDR2 YSYEKL. The junction had 14 bases not matched to a gene; V was cut back by 4 bases and J by 7 bases. The CDR3 is CASSRVTPGTGRNEQFF. The DNA of the CDR3 is TGCGCCAGCAGCCGGGTAACCCCGGGGACAGGGCGGAATGAGCAGTTCTTC.

V is TRBV7-9 and J is TRBJ1-5; D unresolved. V was cut by 1 base and J by 4 bases, with 5 bases left in between. CDR3 length: 13 amino acids. Germline loops: CDR1 SEHNR, CDR2 FQNEAQ (reference sequence). DNA for the CDR3: TGTGCCAGCAGCTTAGATACTAATCAGCCCCAGCATTTT. It codes for CASSLDTNQPQHF.

The V gene is TRBV27, the J gene TRBJ1-5, with 10 positions matching TRBD1. The CDR3 loop spans 15 amino acids. V was pared by 5 bases and J by 5 bases, with 6 bases of the junction left unmatched. In germline, CDR1 is MNHEY, CDR2 SMNVEV (reference sequence). The chain's CDR3 is CASSARQGAHQPQHF. The CDR3 DNA reads as TGTGCCAGCAGTGCCCGACAGGGGGCTCATCAGCCCCAGCATTTT.

This clone was seen only once. The J gene is TRBJ2-1, the V gene TRBV6-2 or TRBV6-3; D is perhaps TRBD2 (5 bases). CDR3 length: 16 residues. The germline V gene encodes CDR1 MNHEY and CDR2 SVGEGT. V gave up 2 bases and J gave up 5 bases, with 16 bases separating them. The CDR3 sequence: CASSYRLAIPNNEQFF. The CDR3 DNA is TGTGCCAGCAGTTACAGGCTAGCAATCCCAAACAATGAGCAGTTCTTC.

This chain links TRBV7-8 with TRBJ2-7; D tentatively fits TRBD1 or TRBD2 (5 bases each). Germline-derived CDR1 and CDR2 are SGHVS and FQNEAQ. Deletions cut 2 bases from V and 7 bases from J, with 15 bases between. The CDR3 length is 14 residues. Written as DNA, the CDR3 is TGTGCCAGCAGCTTACAGACGGGGCCGGGGGAGCAGTACTTC. Its protein is CASSLQTGPGEQYF.

V gene TRBV19 combines with J gene TRBJ2-1, with D perhaps matching TRBD2 (6 bases). This CDR3 region has 16 residues. With 0 bases removed from V and 0 bases from J, the gap between germline ends came to 9 bases. Germline-derived CDR1 and CDR2 are LNHDA and SQIVND (reference sequence). CDR3 nucleotides: TGTGCCAGTAGTATAGATCTGGGGGGCTCCTACAATGAGCAGTTCTTC. Its protein product is CASSIDLGGSYNEQFF.

This chain connects TRBV28 to TRBJ1-6; 11 nucleotides match TRBD1. Germline CDR1 MDHEN, CDR2 SYDVKM. This CDR3 is 17 amino acids long. V lost 2 bases, J lost 9 bases, and 9 bases stayed unmatched. This CDR3 reads CASSLRGTGGNFSPLHF. The DNA for the CDR3 is TGTGCCAGCAGTTTACGTGGGACAGGGGGGAATTTTTCACCCCTCCACTTT.

The chain uses TRBV10-3 and TRBJ2-7; D unresolved. The CDR3 runs 18 residues. Trimming stripped 0 bases from V and 0 bases from J, with 18 bases between. CDR1 is ENHRY and CDR2 is SYGVKD in the germline V gene. The CDR3 DNA sequence: TGTGCCATCAGTGAGTCCGTCTTTAGACGGACGGCCTCCTACGAGCAGTACTTC. This encodes CAISESVFRRTASYEQYF.

The chain combines TRBV7-8 with TRBJ2-7; 10 bases align to TRBD2. The V segment lost 4 bases and the J segment 1 base; nucleotides outside the gene matches: 4. The CDR3 is 15 amino acids. The germline V gene encodes CDR1 SGHVS and CDR2 FQNEAQ. CDR3 nucleotide sequence: TGTGCCAGCAGCTCTACTAGCGGGATATCCTACGAGCAGTACTTC. It yields the protein CASSSTSGISYEQYF.

The rearrangement joins TRBV3-1 (or the pseudogene TRBV3-2) to TRBJ1-3; no clear D. The CDR3 has 16 residues. The V end was cut by 3 bases, the J end by 0 bases, with 12 bases between. The germline gives CDR1 LGHDT, CDR2 YNNKEL (reference sequence). CDR3 bases: TGTGCCAGCAGCCACGGCCGAGTCGGCTCTGGAAACACCATATATTTT. It codes for CASSHGRVGSGNTIYF.

As concerns this clone: Other nucleotide sequences from this sample produce the same CDR3. The chain uses TRBV12-3 or TRBV12-4 and TRBJ1-5; no clear D. The CDR3 length is 13 residues. V was cut by 1 base and J by 4 bases, with 5 bases left in between. In DNA form, the CDR3 reads TGTGCCAGCAGTTTAGGTCGGAATCAGCCCCAGCATTTT. Amino acids: CASSLGRNQPQHF.

The CDR3 region is CASSLEGTYEQYF. The DNA of the CDR3 is TGCGCCAGCAGCTTGGAAGGGACCTACGAGCAGTACTTC. This chain links TRBV5-1 with TRBJ2-7; no clear D gene. Germline CDR1 SGHRS, CDR2 YFSETQ. Trimming cost V 0 bases and J 2 bases, with 6 bases left between them. The CDR3 length is 13 residues. Using reference TRBV5-1 and TRBJ2-7 for the parts outside the CDR3, the full variable domain is KAGVTQTPRYLIKTRGQQVTLSCSPISGHRSVSWYQQTPGQGLQFLFEYFSETQRNKGNFPGRFSGRQFSNSRSEMNVSTLELGDSALYLCASSLEGTYEQYFGPGTRLTVT.

J is TRBJ1-5 and V is TRBV24-1, with D perhaps matching TRBD1 (5 bases). This CDR3 region has 14 residues. V lost 5 bases and J 2 bases, leaving 9 bases between the germline ends. Germline CDR1 is KGHDR and CDR2 is SFDVKD. As DNA, the CDR3 is TGTGCCACCAGTGCAGGGCTGGGCAATCAGCCCCAGCATTTT. Translated, it gives CATSAGLGNQPQHF.

CDR3 loop: CASSVAATPGVETQYF. The CDR3 nucleotides read TGTGCCAGCAGCGTAGCCGCCACCCCGGGCGTAGAGACCCAGTACTTC. V gene TRBV9 combines with J gene TRBJ2-5; no firm D call. The germline V gene has CDR1 SGDLS and CDR2 YYNGEE. This CDR3 comprises 16 residues. V lost 0 bases and J 4 bases, leaving 16 bases between the germline ends.

Details on this clone: The sample carries other DNA sequences with the same CDR3. The chain uses TRBV12-3 or TRBV12-4 and TRBJ1-2, with TRBD1 identical over 9 bases. The V segment lost 5 bases and the J segment 8 bases; nucleotides outside the gene matches: 3. The CDR3 covers 12 residues. Written as DNA, the CDR3 is TGTGCCAGCAGTCGGGACAGGGACGGCTACACCTTC. This translates into CASSRDRDGYTF.

The chain has TRBV12-3 or TRBV12-4 and TRBJ1-6; 7 bases line up with TRBD1. V dropped 5 bases and J dropped 16; count of bases not matched to a gene: 8. The CDR3 has 12 amino acids. The CDR3 DNA sequence: TGTGCCAGCAGTACCGAGGGGGCGCGGCTCCACTTT. Translation gives CASSTEGARLHF.

The rearrangement uses TRBV6-2 or TRBV6-3 and TRBJ1-5; TRBD1 matches 11 bases. Germline V gene lookup returns CDR1 MNHEY and CDR2 SVGEGT. This CDR3 has 17 residues. V shed 3 bases and J 11 bases; nucleotides not matched to a gene: 15. The chain's CDR3 is CASSYRSDRGQGRAQHF. CDR3 nucleotides: TGTGCCAGCAGTTATCGATCGGACAGGGGGCAGGGTAGGGCCCAGCATTTT.